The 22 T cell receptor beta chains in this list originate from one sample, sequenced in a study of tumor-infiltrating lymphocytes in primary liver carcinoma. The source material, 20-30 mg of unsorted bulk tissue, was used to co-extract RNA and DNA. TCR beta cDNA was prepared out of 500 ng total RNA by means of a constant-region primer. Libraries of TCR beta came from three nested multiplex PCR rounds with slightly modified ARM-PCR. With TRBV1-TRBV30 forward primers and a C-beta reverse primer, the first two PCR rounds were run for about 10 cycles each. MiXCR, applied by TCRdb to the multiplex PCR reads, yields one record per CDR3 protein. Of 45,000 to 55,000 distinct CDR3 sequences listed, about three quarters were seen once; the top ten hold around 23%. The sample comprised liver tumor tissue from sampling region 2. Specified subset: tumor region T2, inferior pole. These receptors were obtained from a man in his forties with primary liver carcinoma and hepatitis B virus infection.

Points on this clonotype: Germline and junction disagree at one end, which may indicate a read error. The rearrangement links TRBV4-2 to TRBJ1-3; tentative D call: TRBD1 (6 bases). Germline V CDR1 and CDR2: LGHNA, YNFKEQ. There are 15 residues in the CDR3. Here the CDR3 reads CTSSQEDRVGNTIYF. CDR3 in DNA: TGTACCAGCAGCCAAGAGGACAGAGTTGGAAACACCATATATTTT.

The CDR3 region has the DNA TGTATCTGTTCTCGAAGGGGCTACACCTTC. Its translation is CICSRRGYTF. The genes are TRBV30 and TRBJ1-2; D gene ambiguous. The length of the CDR3 is 10 residues. Germline CDR1 reads GTSNPN; CDR2 reads SVGIG (reference sequence).

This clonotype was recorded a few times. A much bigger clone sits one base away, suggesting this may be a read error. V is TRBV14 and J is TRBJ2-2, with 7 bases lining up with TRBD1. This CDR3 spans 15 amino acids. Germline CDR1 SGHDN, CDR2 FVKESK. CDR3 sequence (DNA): TGTGCCAGCAGCACCACAGGGGCTTCGGCCGGGAAGCTGTTTTTT. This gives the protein CASSTTGASAGKLFF.

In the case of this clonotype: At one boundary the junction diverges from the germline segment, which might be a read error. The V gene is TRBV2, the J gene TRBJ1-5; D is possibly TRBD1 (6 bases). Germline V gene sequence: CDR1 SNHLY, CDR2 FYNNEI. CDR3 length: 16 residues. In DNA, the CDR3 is TGTGCCAGCAGCACCGACAGGTTCTCTAGCAATAAGCCCCAGCATTTT. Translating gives CASSTDRFSSNKPQHF. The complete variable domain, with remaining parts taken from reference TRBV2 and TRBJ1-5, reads EPEVTQTPSHQVTQMGQEVILRCVPISNHLYFYWYRQILGQKVEFLVSFYNNEISEKSEIFDDQFSVERPDGSNFTLKIRSTKLEDSAMYFCASSTDRFSSNKPQHFGDGTRLSIL.

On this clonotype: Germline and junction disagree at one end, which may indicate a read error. For the CDR3, the DNA is TGCGCCAGCAGCCAAAGCGGCCAAGGGACAGATACGCGGTATTTC. It translates to CASSQSGQGTDTRYF. The chain recombines TRBV4-1 with TRBJ2-3, with TRBD1 identical over 7 bases. The CDR3 is 15 residues long. Germline CDR1 reads MGHRA; CDR2 reads YSYEKL.

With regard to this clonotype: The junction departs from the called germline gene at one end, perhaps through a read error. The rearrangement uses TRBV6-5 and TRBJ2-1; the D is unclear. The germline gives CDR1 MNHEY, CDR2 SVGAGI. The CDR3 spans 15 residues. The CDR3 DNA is TGTGCCAGCAGGGATTACAAGAGCTCCTACAATGAGCAGTCCTTC. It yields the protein CASRDYKSSYNEQSF.

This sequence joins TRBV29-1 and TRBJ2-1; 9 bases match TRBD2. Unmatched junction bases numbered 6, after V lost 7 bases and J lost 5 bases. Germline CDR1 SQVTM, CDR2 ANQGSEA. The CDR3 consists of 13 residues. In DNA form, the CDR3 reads TGCAGCGCTCTGGGACTAGCTGACAATGAGCAGTTCTTC. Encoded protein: CSALGLADNEQFF.

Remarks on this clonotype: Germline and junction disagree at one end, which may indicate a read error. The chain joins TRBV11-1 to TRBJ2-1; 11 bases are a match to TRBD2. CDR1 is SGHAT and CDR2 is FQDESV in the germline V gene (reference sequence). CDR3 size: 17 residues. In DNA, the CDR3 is TGTGCCAACAGCCTGGGACTAGCGGAAGAAGTTGACAATGAGCAGTCCTTC. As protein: CANSLGLAEEVDNEQSF.

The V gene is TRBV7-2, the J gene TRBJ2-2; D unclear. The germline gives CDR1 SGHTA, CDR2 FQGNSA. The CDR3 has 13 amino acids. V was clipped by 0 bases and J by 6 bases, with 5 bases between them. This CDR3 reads CASSLAHPGELFF. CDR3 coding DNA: TGTGCCAGCAGCTTAGCGCATCCCGGGGAGCTGTTTTTT. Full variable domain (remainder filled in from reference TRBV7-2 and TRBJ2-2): GAGVSQSPSNKVTEKGKDVELRCDPISGHTALYWYRQSLGQGLEFLIYFQGNSAPDKSGLPSDRFSAERTGGSVSTLTIQRTQQEDSAVYLCASSLAHPGELFFGEGSRLTVL.

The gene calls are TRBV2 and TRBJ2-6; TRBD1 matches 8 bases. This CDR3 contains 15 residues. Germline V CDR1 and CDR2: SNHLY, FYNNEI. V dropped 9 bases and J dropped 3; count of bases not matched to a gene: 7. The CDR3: CARRTGKHGANVLTF. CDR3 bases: TGTGCCAGACGGACAGGGAAACATGGGGCCAACGTCCTGACTTTC. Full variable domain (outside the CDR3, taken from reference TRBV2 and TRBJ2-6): EPEVTQTPSHQVTQMGQEVILRCVPISNHLYFYWYRQILGQKVEFLVSFYNNEISEKSEIFDDQFSVERPDGSNFTLKIRSTKLEDSAMYFCARRTGKHGANVLTFGAGSRLTVL.

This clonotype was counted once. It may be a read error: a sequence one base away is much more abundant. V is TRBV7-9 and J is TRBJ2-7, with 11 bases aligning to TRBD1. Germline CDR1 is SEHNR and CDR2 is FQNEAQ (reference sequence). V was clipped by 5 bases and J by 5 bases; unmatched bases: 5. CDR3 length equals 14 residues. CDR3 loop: CASSPRDRGNEQYF. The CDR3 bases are TGTGCCAGCAGCCCCCGGGACAGGGGGAACGAGCAGTACTTC.

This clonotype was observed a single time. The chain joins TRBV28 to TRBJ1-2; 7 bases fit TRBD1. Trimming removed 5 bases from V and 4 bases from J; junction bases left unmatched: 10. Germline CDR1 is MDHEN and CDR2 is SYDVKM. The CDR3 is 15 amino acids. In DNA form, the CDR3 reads TGTGCCAGCAGTGTAGCAGGGGGTTCGTTCTATGGCTACACCTTC. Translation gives CASSVAGGSFYGYTF.

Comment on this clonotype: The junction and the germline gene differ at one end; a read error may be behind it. Here the CDR3 reads CASSLAGSVWDASTDTQYF. The DNA of the CDR3 is TGTGCCAGCAGCTTGGCCGGATCTGTATGGGATGCCAGCACAGATACGCAATATTTT. The rearrangement links TRBV5-6 to TRBJ2-3; D remains unclear. The V gene's germline CDR1 is SGHDT and CDR2 YYEEEE. This CDR3 is 19 amino acids long.

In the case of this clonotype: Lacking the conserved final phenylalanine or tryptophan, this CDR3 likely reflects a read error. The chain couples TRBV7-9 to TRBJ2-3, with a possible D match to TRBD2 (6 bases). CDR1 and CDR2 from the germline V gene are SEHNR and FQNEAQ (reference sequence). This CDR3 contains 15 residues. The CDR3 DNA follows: TGTTCAAGCAGCTGGAGGGACGGATACACAGATACGCAGTATTAT. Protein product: CSSSWRDGYTDTQYY.

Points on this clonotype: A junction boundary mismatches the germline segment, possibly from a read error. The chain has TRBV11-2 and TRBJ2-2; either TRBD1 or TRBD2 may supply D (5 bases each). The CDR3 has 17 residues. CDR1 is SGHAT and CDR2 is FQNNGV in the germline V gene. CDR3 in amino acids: CASSLVRRYPGTGELFF. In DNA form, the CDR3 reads TGTGCCAGCAGCTTAGTTCGAAGGTACCCAGGGACCGGGGAGTTGTTTTTT.

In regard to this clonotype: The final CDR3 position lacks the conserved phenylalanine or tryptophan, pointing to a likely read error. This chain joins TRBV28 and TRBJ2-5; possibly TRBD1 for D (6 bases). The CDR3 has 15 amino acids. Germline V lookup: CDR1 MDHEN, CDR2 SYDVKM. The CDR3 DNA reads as TGTGCCAGCACCGACAGAAGGACGTCAGGGGAGACTCAGTACATC. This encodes CASTDRRTSGETQYI.

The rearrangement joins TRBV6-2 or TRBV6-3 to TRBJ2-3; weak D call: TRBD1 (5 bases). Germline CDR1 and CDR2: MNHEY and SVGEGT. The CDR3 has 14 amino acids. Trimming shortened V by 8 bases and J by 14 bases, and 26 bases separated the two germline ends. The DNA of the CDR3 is TGTGCCAGCGGTGAGACAGCCTCCACAGATGCGCGGTATTTT. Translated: CASGETASTDARYF.

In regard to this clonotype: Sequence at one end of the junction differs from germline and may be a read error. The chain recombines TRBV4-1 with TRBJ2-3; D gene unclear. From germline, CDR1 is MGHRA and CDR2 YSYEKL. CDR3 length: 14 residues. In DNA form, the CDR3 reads TGCGCCAGCAGCCAAGACCAATTAGCAGATATGCAGTATTTT. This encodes CASSQDQLADMQYF.

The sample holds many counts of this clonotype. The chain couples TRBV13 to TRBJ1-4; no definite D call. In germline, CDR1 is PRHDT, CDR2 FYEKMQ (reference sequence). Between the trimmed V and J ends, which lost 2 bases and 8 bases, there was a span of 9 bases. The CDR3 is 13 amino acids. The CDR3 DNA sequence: TGTGCCAGCAGCTTAAGGAGCGCGGAAAAACTGTTTTTT. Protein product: CASSLRSAEKLFF. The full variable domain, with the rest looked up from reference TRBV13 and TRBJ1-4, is AAGVIQSPRHLIKEKRETATLKCYPIPRHDTVYWYQQGPGQDPQFLISFYEKMQSDKGSIPDRFSAQQFSDYHSELNMSSLELGDSALYFCASSLRSAEKLFFGSGTQLSVL.

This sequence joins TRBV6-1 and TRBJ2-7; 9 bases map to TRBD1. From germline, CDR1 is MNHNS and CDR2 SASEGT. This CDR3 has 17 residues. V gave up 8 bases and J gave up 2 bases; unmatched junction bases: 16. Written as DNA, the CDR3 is TGTGCCAGCGTCCGGGAGCACACAGGGGGCGAAACCTACGAGCAGTACTTC. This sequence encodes CASVREHTGGETYEQYF.

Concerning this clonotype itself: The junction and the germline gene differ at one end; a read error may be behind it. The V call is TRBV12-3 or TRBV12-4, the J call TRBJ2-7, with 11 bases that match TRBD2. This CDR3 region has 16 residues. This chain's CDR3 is CTSSLLAGGPPHEQYF. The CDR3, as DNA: TGTACCAGCAGTTTATTAGCGGGAGGGCCTCCCCACGAGCAATACTTC.

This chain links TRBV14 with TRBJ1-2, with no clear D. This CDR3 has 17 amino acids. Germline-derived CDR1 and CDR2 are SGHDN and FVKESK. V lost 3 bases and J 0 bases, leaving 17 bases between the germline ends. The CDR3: CASSHISFGSSNYGYTF. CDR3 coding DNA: TGTGCCAGCAGCCACATCAGCTTTGGCAGTTCTAACTATGGCTACACCTTC.